These 2 T cell receptor beta chains came from one sample sequenced in a study of OX40 agonist ivuxolimab in advanced cancers. This table comes from immunoSEQ multiplex PCR, and its TCRdb copy is limited to in-frame clones, with some not included. The sample records tens of thousands of clones, 84% being singletons. The specimen comprised CD4+ or CD8+ T cells sorted from blood, sampled in a trial of the OX40 agonist ivuxolimab. These receptors all stem from an adult with an advanced solid tumor such as melanoma, head and neck, liver or kidney cancer.

The chain links TRBV30 to TRBJ1-2, with D hard to call. The CDR3 extends over 12 amino acids. Trimming left V 6 bases short and J 8 bases short, with 16 bases between. Germline lookup yields CDR1 GTSNPN and CDR2 SVGIG (reference sequence). The CDR3 protein is CACSLGGWGYTF. The CDR3 DNA reads TGTGCCTGCAGCCTGGGAGGGTGGGGCTACACCTTC.

This clone has only one observation. The genes are TRBV21-1 and TRBJ1-1. TRBV21-1 is recorded as a pseudogene. This CDR3 is built from 18 residues. CDR3 sequence reads: CASSKREWGERGNTEAFF. In nucleotides, the CDR3 is TGTGCCAGCAGCAAACGGGAATGGGGGGAGCGTGGGAACACTGAAGCTTTCTTT.